The entry below gives a single T cell receptor beta chain sequence along with its context. This sample was included in a study of blood T cell repertoires in COVID-19. On the study more broadly: The United States, Italy and Spain supplied acute and convalescent COVID-19 samples.

The germline CDR1 and CDR2 sequences are GTSNPN and SVGIG (reference sequence). Trimming removed 2 bases from V and 0 bases from J, with 8 bases in between. CDR3 size: 13 residues. In the study's own analysis: Nucleated cell counts were estimated from reference gene primer amplification. Method: immunoSEQ multiplex PCR; TCRdb's copy keeps in-frame clones and lacks some. The V and J calls and the clone size are those of that table, but D and trimming were determined from the DNA. The data hold nearly 40,000 clones, with around 77% observed a single time. This sequence was found in a man at least 80 years old with active or convalescent COVID-19. The V gene is TRBV30, the J gene TRBJ2-7; weak D call: TRBD1 (6 bases). Sequenced material: peripheral blood. The CDR3: CAWSRTDSYEQYF. The CDR3 bases are TGTGCCTGGAGTCGGACAGACTCCTACGAGCAGTACTTC.